Listed below are T cell receptor beta chains from one sample, sequenced in a study of post-analysis software for immune sequencing data. TCRdb passed the PCR reads through MiXCR, listing each CDR3 protein once. The sample consists of about 430,000 distinct CDR3 sequences, about 39% of them appearing once. Sequencing was performed on blood. The source of these receptors is a girl aged 2-10 years with multiple sclerosis. Each CDR3 is given with its conserved first and last residue. The D gene is left open where the match is weak. The listing skips clone size in some rows; elsewhere it reads once, few, many or a size class.

J gene	V gene	D gene	clone size	CDR3 protein	CDR3 DNA
TRBJ2-3	TRBV15	TRBD2	few	CATSRDREGSAQYF	TGTGCCACCAGCAGAGATCGGGAGGGCTCGGCGCAGTATTTT
TRBJ2-7	TRBV7-8	TRBD2	few	CASSPRLAGSQPLYEQYF	TGTGCCAGCAGCCCTCGACTAGCGGGAAGCCAGCCCCTCTACGAGCAGTACTTC
TRBJ2-1	TRBV12-3/TRBV12-4	.	.	CASSRGTHFDNEQFF	TGTGCCAGCAGCCGCGGGACTCACTTCGACAATGAGCAGTTCTTC
TRBJ1-2	TRBV12-3/TRBV12-4	.	.	CASSSLTRVRGGYTF	TGTGCCAGCAGTTCCCTTACAAGGGTTCGGGGCGGCTACACCTTC
TRBJ2-1	TRBV20-1	TRBD1	few	CSARDPGQVDNEQFF	TGCAGTGCTAGAGACCCGGGACAGGTCGACAATGAGCAGTTCTTC
TRBJ2-3	TRBV29-1	.	.	CSVDSSTDTQYF	TGCAGCGTTGACAGTTCCACAGATACGCAGTATTTT
TRBJ2-7	TRBV5-1	TRBD2	.	CASSFWLAGVGPYEQYF	TGCGCCAGCAGCTTTTGGTTAGCGGGAGTGGGGCCCTACGAGCAGTACTTC
TRBJ2-7	TRBV2	TRBD2	.	CASSEVGGTSGGAYEQYF	TGTGCCAGCAGTGAAGTAGGAGGGACTAGCGGGGGGGCCTACGAGCAGTACTTC
TRBJ2-4	TRBV28	TRBD2	.	CASCRRTWEGNIQYF	TGTGCCAGCTGCCGACGGACCTGGGAGGGGAACATTCAGTACTTC
TRBJ2-3	TRBV24-1	.	.	CATSDFGRSTDTQYF	TGTGCCACCAGTGATTTTGGCAGAAGCACAGATACGCAGTATTTT
TRBJ2-3	TRBV14	TRBD1	.	CASSQALQGWDTQYF	TGTGCCAGCAGCCAAGCCTTACAGGGGTGGGATACGCAGTATTTT
TRBJ2-3	TRBV20-1	TRBD2	few	CSAPSGGNTDTQYF	TGCAGTGCTCCTAGCGGGGGGAACACAGATACGCAGTATTTT
TRBJ2-7	TRBV12-3/TRBV12-4	.	.	CASSLGYWERGGPSDEQYF	TGTGCCAGCAGTTTAGGATACTGGGAAAGGGGGGGGCCTTCCGACGAGCAGTACTTC
TRBJ2-7	TRBV28	TRBD1	.	CASSLPGTGSHEQYF	TGTGCCAGCAGTTTACCCGGGACAGGGTCCCACGAGCAGTACTTC
TRBJ2-1	TRBV10-3	.	.	CAISEGGLPYNEQFF	TGTGCCATCAGTGAAGGAGGGCTGCCCTACAATGAGCAGTTCTTC
TRBJ1-4	TRBV2	TRBD1	.	CASSGRGLREKLFF	TGTGCCAGCAGTGGCAGGGGGCTCCGAGAAAAACTGTTTTTT
TRBJ2-1	TRBV2	.	.	CASSEWEYGQFF	TGTGCCAGCAGTGAGTGGGAATATGGGCAGTTCTTC
TRBJ2-7	TRBV7-2	.	few	CASSLVIVASYIPTAYEQYF	TGTGCCAGCAGCTTAGTTATTGTGGCATCGTACATTCCGACGGCCTACGAGCAGTACTTC
TRBJ2-7	TRBV28	TRBD2	few	CASSFSLAGLSYEQYF	TGTGCCAGCAGTTTCTCCTTAGCGGGCCTCTCCTACGAGCAGTACTTC
TRBJ2-7	TRBV19	TRBD1	.	CASSMGQGYDEQYF	TGTGCCAGTAGTATGGGACAGGGCTACGACGAGCAGTACTTC
TRBJ2-7	TRBV7-8	.	few	CASSLAGAPYEQYF	TGTGCCAGCAGCTTAGCGGGAGCCCCCTACGAGCAGTACTTC
TRBJ1-1	TRBV18	.	.	CASSRGGPISSEAFF	TGTGCCAGCTCACGCGGGGGCCCGATTTCAAGTGAAGCTTTCTTT
TRBJ2-7	TRBV6-1	TRBD1	few	CASTSGTATYEQYF	TGTGCCAGCACATCCGGGACAGCGACCTACGAGCAGTACTTC
TRBJ2-4	TRBV29-1	TRBD2	few	CSVAWLSSGNIQYF	TGCAGCGTTGCGTGGCTGTCTAGCGGAAACATTCAGTACTTC
TRBJ2-5	TRBV12-3/TRBV12-4	.	.	CASSLEGPEAQYF	TGTGCCAGCAGTTTAGAGGGGCCGGAGGCCCAGTACTTC
TRBJ2-4	TRBV12-3/TRBV12-4	.	few	CASSFFARKNIQYF	TGTGCCAGCAGTTTTTTCGCCCGAAAAAACATTCAGTACTTC
TRBJ2-7	TRBV4-2	.	few	CASSQGHSYEQYF	TGTGCCAGCAGCCAAGGCCACTCCTACGAGCAGTACTTC
TRBJ2-7	TRBV7-9	.	.	CASSPEGEQYF	TGTGCCAGCAGCCCCGAGGGCGAGCAGTACTTC
TRBJ2-1	TRBV2	TRBD2	.	CASGRGNNEQFF	TGTGCCAGCGGGCGGGGGAACAATGAGCAGTTCTTC
TRBJ2-7	TRBV29-1	.	.	CSVLTSRGYEQYF	TGCAGCGTTCTGACAAGCCGGGGCTACGAGCAGTACTTC
TRBJ2-7	TRBV27	.	once	CASSPSRGPYEQYF	TGTGCCAGCAGTCCGTCCCGGGGGCCATACGAGCAGTACTTC
TRBJ2-7	TRBV5-1	.	few	CASKRDNSYEQYF	TGCGCCAGCAAGCGAGACAACTCCTACGAGCAGTACTTC
TRBJ2-7	TRBV5-1	TRBD2	.	CASSLDRPTSGLRGEQYF	TGCGCCAGCAGCTTGGACCGACCTACTAGCGGCCTAAGGGGCGAGCAGTACTTC
TRBJ2-1	TRBV7-9	TRBD2	.	CASSSTTGASGTHEQFF	TGTGCCAGCAGTTCAACCACGGGGGCTAGCGGGACCCATGAGCAGTTCTTC
TRBJ2-5	TRBV6-5	.	.	CATKGSGEVNEQYF	TGTGCCACCAAGGGTAGCGGAGAGGTCAATGAGCAGTACTTC
TRBJ2-7	TRBV11-2	.	.	CASLGGYSSYEQYF	TGTGCCAGTTTAGGGGGATATAGCTCCTACGAGCAGTACTTC
TRBJ2-7	TRBV20-1	.	.	CSGSMVGHEQYF	TGCAGCGGCAGTATGGTGGGCCACGAGCAGTACTTC
TRBJ2-3	TRBV7-2	.	.	CASSADAGHADTQYF	TGTGCCAGCAGTGCAGACGCGGGGCACGCAGATACGCAGTATTTT